The 21 T cell receptor beta chains listed next were all sequenced from one sample in a study of breast tumors, draining lymph nodes, adjacent tissues. From the multiplex PCR reads, TCRdb called clonotypes with MiXCR, one entry per CDR3 protein. The data show about 230,000 distinct CDR3 sequences, roughly 32% seen once. Breast cancer patients provided tissue from their axillary draining lymph nodes. Material for sequencing was axillary lymph node tissue. These receptor sequences come from a female donor with breast cancer. Some clones in this sample may be carry-over from other donors' samples.

In regard to this clonotype: A much larger clone lies one base from this, so it may be a read error. It is likely a read error, because the conserved phenylalanine at the end of the CDR3 is missing. The chain employs TRBV6-2 or TRBV6-3 and TRBJ2-7; 7 bases align to TRBD2. J was trimmed by 1 base and V by 7 bases; bases with no gene match: 4. Germline CDR1 reads MNHEY; CDR2 reads SVGEGT. The CDR3 is 13 residues long. The CDR3 reads CASTWTRSYEQYL. The CDR3 nucleotides read TGTGCCAGCACCTGGACTAGATCCTACGAGCAGTACCTC.

This clonotype was observed at least ten times. The rearrangement links TRBV30 to TRBJ2-1; D call uncertain. Germline values: CDR1 GTSNPN, CDR2 SVGIG (reference sequence). V lost 3 bases, J lost 2 bases, and 5 bases lay in between. The CDR3 runs to 12 residues. The CDR3 region is CAWRRAYNEQFF. Here the CDR3 DNA reads TGTGCCTGGAGACGGGCCTACAATGAGCAGTTCTTC.

J is TRBJ1-6 and V is TRBV4-2, with 8 bases aligning to TRBD1. There are 16 residues in the CDR3. Trimming took 5 bases from V and 2 from J; bases not matched to a gene: 5. The germline V gene encodes CDR1 LGHNA and CDR2 YNFKEQ. This CDR3 reads CASSTLQGAYNSPLHF. The CDR3 nucleotides are TGTGCCAGCAGCACCTTACAGGGGGCCTATAATTCACCCCTCCACTTT.

V and J are TRBV11-2 and TRBJ2-7; no firm D call. Trimming removed 1 base at V and 2 bases at J, with 12 bases between. CDR1 is SGHAT and CDR2 is FQNNGV in the germline V gene. The CDR3 loop spans 15 amino acids. The CDR3 bases are TGTGCCAGCAGCTTAGGAGGTGGGTTCACCTACGAGCAGTACGTC. It specifies CASSLGGGFTYEQYV.

This clonotype was found many times. This chain connects TRBV7-3 to TRBJ2-1; 10 positions agree with TRBD1. The V segment lost 2 bases and the J segment 1 base; nucleotides outside the gene matches: 5. Germline-derived CDR1 and CDR2 are SGHTA and FQGTGA. CDR3 size: 17 residues. CDR3 DNA: TGTGCCAGCAGCTTAGTCCAGGGACAGGGGTCCTACAATGAGCAGTTCTTC. Amino acids: CASSLVQGQGSYNEQFF.

In this sample, this clonotype turned up a few times. This may stem from a read error, because a much larger clone lies one nucleotide away. V gene TRBV20-1 combines with J gene TRBJ2-5, with D perhaps assigned TRBD1 or TRBD2 (5 bases each). Germline CDR1 reads DFQATT; CDR2 reads SNEGSKA (reference sequence). The ends were cut back, 4 bases at V and 4 bases at J, with 19 bases in the middle. The CDR3 is 15 amino acids. The CDR3 DNA reads as TGCAGTGCTAAGGTTTATGGGGGTTCGGCAGAGACCCAGTACTTC. It encodes CSAKVYGGSAETQYF.

The sample holds many counts of this clonotype. This sequence joins TRBV5-6 and TRBJ1-4; D is uncertain. Trimming removed 0 bases at V and 7 bases at J, with 19 bases between. This CDR3 has 17 amino acids. The germline V gene encodes CDR1 SGHDT and CDR2 YYEEEE. Written as DNA, the CDR3 is TGTGCCAGCAGCTTGGCGTCGACGTGGATGCCGACTGAAAAACTGTTTTTT. It is translated as CASSLASTWMPTEKLFF.

This clonotype has at least ten counts. The rearrangement links TRBV5-4 to TRBJ2-3, with no clear D. Germline V gene sequence: CDR1 SGHNT, CDR2 YYREEE (reference sequence). This CDR3 is built from 14 residues. V was clipped by 2 bases and J by 1 base, with 8 bases between them. The CDR3 region is CASSFPDGTDTQYF. DNA of the CDR3: TGTGCCAGCAGCTTTCCCGATGGCACAGATACGCAGTATTTT.

This rearrangement joins TRBV24-1 to TRBJ2-1; D is unresolved. Trimming cost V 5 bases and J 0 bases, with 16 bases left between them. CDR1 and CDR2 from the germline V gene are KGHDR and SFDVKD. CDR3 length: 17 residues. The CDR3: CATSARQWSSSYNEQFF. Written as DNA, the CDR3 is TGTGCCACCAGTGCCAGACAATGGTCGAGCTCCTACAATGAGCAGTTCTTC.

Ten or more counts support this clonotype. V is TRBV5-1 and J is TRBJ2-7; the D is unclear. This CDR3 is 14 amino acids long. The V end lost 0 bases, the J end lost 1 base, and 8 bases lay between the germline ends. Germline V lookup: CDR1 SGHRS, CDR2 YFSETQ. The DNA for the CDR3 is TGCGCCAGCAGCTTGGTACAGTCGTCCTACGAGCAGTACTTC. This encodes CASSLVQSSYEQYF.

The sample holds a few counts of this clonotype. Possible read error: a much larger clone is one base away. The gene calls are TRBV7-2 and TRBJ2-1; no clear D gene. Per the germline V gene, CDR1 is SGHTA and CDR2 is FQGNSA. The CDR3 runs to 15 residues. CDR3: CASSLGWLTMDEQLF. The CDR3 region has the DNA TGTGCCAGCAGCTTAGGTTGGCTTACAATGGATGAGCAGCTCTTC.

This clonotype was picked up many times. This chain uses TRBV7-3 with TRBJ2-1; 8 nucleotides agree with TRBD2. Trimming removed 1 base from V and 9 bases from J; junction bases left unmatched: 14. Germline CDR1 and CDR2: SGHTA and FQGTGA. The CDR3 runs 17 residues. The CDR3 spells CASSLSGLPAGEGEQFF. As DNA, the CDR3 is TGTGCCAGCAGCTTAAGTGGTCTTCCAGCGGGAGAGGGTGAGCAGTTCTTC.

With regard to this clonotype: A much larger clone differs from this one at a single base, so this may be a read error. V and J are TRBV4-1 and TRBJ2-1, with D uncertain. The length of the CDR3 is 17 residues. The V gene's germline CDR1 is MGHRA and CDR2 YSYEKL. CDR3 sequence: CASSQVTTGSSYDEQFF. CDR3 in DNA: TGCGCCAGCAGCCAAGTTACGACGGGCAGCTCCTACGATGAGCAGTTCTTC.

This clonotype was seen repeatedly, ten times or more. The chain joins TRBV7-2 to TRBJ1-5; D is unresolved. Germline V gene sequence: CDR1 SGHTA, CDR2 FQGNSA. Trimming took 6 bases from V and 2 from J, leaving 11 bases between them. The CDR3 has 14 residues. This chain's CDR3 is CASRQVGGNQPQHF. CDR3 sequence (DNA): TGTGCCAGCAGGCAGGTCGGGGGCAATCAGCCCCAGCATTTT.

This clonotype was found once. This chain uses TRBV11-2 with TRBJ2-7, with TRBD1 matching 8 bases. Trimming cost V 4 bases and J 3 bases; bases outside gene matches: 8. CDR1 is SGHAT, CDR2 FQNNGV, per germline. The CDR3 is 15 residues long. CDR3 sequence (DNA): TGTGCCAGCAGCTCTGGACAGGGCGCATACTACGAGCAGTACTTC. Translating it yields CASSSGQGAYYEQYF. The full variable domain, completed using reference TRBV11-2 and TRBJ2-7, is EAGVAQSPRYKIIEKRQSVAFWCNPISGHATLYWYQQILGQGPKLLIQFQNNGVVDDSQLPKDRFSAERLKGVDSTLKIQPAKLEDSAVYLCASSSGQGAYYEQYFGPGTRLTVT.

This clonotype was seen many times. This chain links TRBV6-6 with TRBJ2-7; D not resolved. From germline, CDR1 is MNHNY and CDR2 SVGAGI (reference sequence). V was trimmed by 0 bases and J by 1 base, leaving 1 base between them. The CDR3 is made up of 12 amino acids. The CDR3 sequence is CASSYSSYEQYF. The CDR3 DNA reads TGTGCCAGCAGTTACTCATCCTACGAGCAGTACTTC.

The chain is built from TRBV11-2 and TRBJ1-1, with unresolved D. V was shortened by 6 bases and J by 5 bases, with 16 bases between the two germline ends. The germline V gene has CDR1 SGHAT and CDR2 FQNNGV. The CDR3 runs 14 residues. CDR3 bases: TGTGCCAGCAGACCACCGGGCGGAGTAACTGAAGCTTTCTTT. It codes for CASRPPGGVTEAFF.

This clonotype was counted at least ten times. V is TRBV24-1 and J is TRBJ2-5; 9 bases are a match to TRBD1. CDR3 length equals 15 residues. The J segment lost 4 bases and the V segment lost 4 bases, leaving 6 bases of the junction unmatched. The germline CDR1 and CDR2 sequences are KGHDR and SFDVKD. CDR3 in DNA: TGTGCCACCAGTGACCGCCGGACAGGGGTAGAGACCCAGTACTTC. Translated: CATSDRRTGVETQYF.

This clonotype was detected ten times or more. The chain joins TRBV6-6 to TRBJ2-5, with D perhaps assigned TRBD1 or TRBD2 (7 bases each). Germline lookup yields CDR1 MNHNY and CDR2 SVGAGI (reference sequence). The CDR3 contains 14 residues. V lost 7 bases to trimming and J lost 5 bases, with 17 bases between them. This CDR3 is CASTPGGAGETQYF. CDR3 bases: TGTGCCAGCACCCCAGGGGGGGCCGGTGAGACCCAGTACTTC.

This clonotype was seen repeatedly, ten times or more. This chain joins TRBV19 and TRBJ1-2; possible D gene TRBD1, 6 bases. The CDR3 is made up of 14 amino acids. Trimming left V 3 bases short and J 8 bases short, with 16 bases between. Germline loops: CDR1 LNHDA, CDR2 SQIVND (reference sequence). CDR3 residues: CASSIGGAYGGYTF. The DNA for the CDR3 is TGTGCCAGTAGTATTGGGGGGGCGTATGGCGGCTACACCTTC.

This clonotype was picked up many times. This chain connects TRBV15 to TRBJ2-4; 8 positions agree with TRBD1. The germline V gene encodes CDR1 LNHNV and CDR2 YYDKDF (reference sequence). Trimming took 1 base from V and 4 from J; bases not matched to a gene: 6. This CDR3 is built from 16 residues. DNA for the CDR3: TGTGCCACCAGCAGAGCCCCCGGGACAGGTAAAAACATTCAGTACTTC. Translation gives CATSRAPGTGKNIQYF. The entire variable domain, with the rest obtained from reference TRBV15 and TRBJ2-4, is as follows: DAMVIQNPRYQVTQFGKPVTLSCSQTLNHNVMYWYQQKSSQAPKLLFHYYDKDFNNEADTPDNFQSRRPNTSFCFLDIRSPGLGDTAMYLCATSRAPGTGKNIQYFGAGTRLSVL.